Each of the 24 T cell receptor beta chains below was sequenced from the same sample in a study of T cell responses to AZD1222 COVID-19 vaccine. Sequencing used immunoSEQ multiplex PCR; TCRdb keeps in-frame clones, though not all of them. This table has under 200,000 clones, approximately 92% appearing once. The source material was peripheral blood, sampled on day 0 of AZD1222 vaccination. Receptor source: an adult in good health.

V usage is TRBV3-1 (or the pseudogene TRBV3-2) and J usage is TRBJ2-7, with 9 bases that match TRBD2. This CDR3 comprises 15 residues. CDR1 is LGHDT, CDR2 YNNKEL, per germline (reference sequence). The ends lost 4 bases at V and 6 bases at J; junction bases unmatched: 10. CDR3 bases: TGTGCCAGCAGCCCGGGCGGGACTAGCCTTCTCGAGCAGTACTTC. Translating gives CASSPGGTSLLEQYF.

The chain links TRBV12-3 or TRBV12-4 to TRBJ1-1; maybe TRBD1 (6 bases). The germline V and J ends were trimmed by 5 bases and 3 bases, with 10 bases remaining between them. CDR3 length equals 13 residues. The CDR3 DNA follows: TGTGCCAGCAGTCGTACAGGGTACACTGAAGCTTTCTTT. This encodes CASSRTGYTEAFF.

The CDR3 bases are TGTGCCAGCAGCCCCGGCGCGGCCCAGTACTTC. It specifies CASSPGAAQYF. The gene calls are TRBV11-2 and TRBJ2-5; no clear D gene. The V gene lost 5 bases and the J gene lost 9 bases, with 10 bases spanning the gap. Germline V CDR1 and CDR2: SGHAT, FQNNGV. The CDR3 sequence is 11 residues long.

The chain recombines TRBV7-9 with TRBJ1-4; 10 positions agree with TRBD1. CDR3 length: 17 residues. The germline V gene encodes CDR1 SEHNR and CDR2 FQNEAQ (reference sequence). Unmatched junction bases numbered 5, after V lost 0 bases and J lost 4 bases. Written as DNA, the CDR3 is TGTGCCAGCAGCTTAGCGCCTTGGGACAGGGGTAATGAAAAACTGTTTTTT. It codes for CASSLAPWDRGNEKLFF.

The rearrangement joins TRBV18 to TRBJ1-4; 7 positions agree with TRBD1. CDR3 length equals 15 residues. V trimming: 4 bases; J trimming: 7 bases; junction bases outside the gene matches: 9. Germline-derived CDR1 and CDR2 are KGHSH and LQKENI. CDR3 residues: CASSQAGHRGEKLFF. The CDR3 DNA reads TGTGCCAGCTCACAAGCGGGACACAGGGGTGAAAAACTGTTTTTT.

The chain joins TRBV6-5 to TRBJ2-3, with 13 bases lining up with TRBD2. The germline V gene has CDR1 MNHEY and CDR2 SVGAGI. V was clipped by 5 bases and J by 5 bases; unmatched bases: 4. The CDR3 consists of 15 residues. CDR3 sequence: CASSRLAGGGDTQYF. CDR3 coding DNA: TGTGCCAGCAGTCGACTAGCGGGGGGCGGAGATACGCAGTATTTT.

V is TRBV11-1 and J is TRBJ2-1, with D possibly being TRBD1 (5 bases). Trimming removed 5 bases from V and 5 bases from J, with 10 bases in between. Germline CDR1 and CDR2: SGHAT and FQDESV (reference sequence). The CDR3 extends over 13 amino acids. Written as DNA, the CDR3 is TGTGCCAGCAGCCCTGACAGAGACAATGAGCAGTTCTTC. Encoded protein: CASSPDRDNEQFF.

The V call is TRBV6-5, the J call TRBJ2-3, with a possible D match to TRBD2 (5 bases). V was pared by 2 bases and J by 2 bases, with 14 bases between. Germline CDR1 and CDR2: MNHEY and SVGAGI. CDR3 length: 16 residues. This CDR3 is CASSYHAGPDTDTQYF. CDR3 sequence (DNA): TGTGCCAGCAGTTACCATGCGGGTCCAGACACAGATACGCAGTATTTT.

V usage is TRBV29-1 and J usage is TRBJ1-2, with 7 bases aligning to TRBD1. V trimming: 4 bases; J trimming: 13 bases; junction bases outside the gene matches: 18. This CDR3 spans 14 amino acids. The germline V gene encodes CDR1 SQVTM and CDR2 ANQGSEA. CDR3 sequence: CSVARVNDREAVTF. The DNA for the CDR3 is TGCAGCGTTGCTCGCGTAAATGACAGGGAGGCAGTCACCTTC.

This chain links TRBV7-9 with TRBJ2-3, with D possibly being TRBD1 or TRBD2 (5 bases each). Germline CDR1 SEHNR, CDR2 FQNEAQ (reference sequence). The CDR3 runs to 15 residues. Trimming took 3 bases from V and 1 from J, leaving 11 bases between them. The CDR3 loop reads CASSLMWGRTDTQYF. The CDR3 coding sequence is TGTGCCAGCAGCTTGATGTGGGGACGCACAGATACGCAGTATTTT. Full variable domain (missing parts from reference TRBV7-9 and TRBJ2-3): DTGVSQNPRHKITKRGQNVTFRCDPISEHNRLYWYRQTLGQGPEFLTYFQNEAQLEKSRLLSDRFSAERPKGSFSTLEIQRTEQGDSAMYLCASSLMWGRTDTQYFGPGTRLTVL.

The rearrangement joins TRBV19 to TRBJ1-5; D is possibly TRBD1 (6 bases). In germline, CDR1 is LNHDA, CDR2 SQIVND (reference sequence). This CDR3 spans 16 amino acids. V lost 9 bases and J lost 5, with 23 bases in between. CDR3 region: CASATGTGIRDQPQHF. The CDR3 region has the DNA TGTGCCAGCGCCACTGGAACAGGGATAAGGGATCAGCCCCAGCATTTT.

This clone was seen once. The chain couples TRBV4-1 to TRBJ1-2, with D maybe TRBD1 (5 bases). Trimming took 0 bases from V and 2 from J, leaving 10 bases between them. Germline CDR1 reads MGHRA; CDR2 reads YSYEKL. This CDR3 spans 15 amino acids. The chain's CDR3 is CASSQDSGKNYGYTF. In nucleotides, the CDR3 is TGCGCCAGCAGCCAAGATTCAGGGAAAAACTATGGCTACACCTTC.

V usage is TRBV19 and J usage is TRBJ1-4; D not certain. Germline V CDR1 and CDR2: LNHDA, SQIVND (reference sequence). This CDR3 comprises 13 residues. With 4 bases removed from V and 4 bases from J, the gap between germline ends came to 7 bases. The CDR3 protein is CASSNRRNEKLFF. The CDR3 DNA follows: TGTGCCAGTAGTAACAGACGTAATGAAAAACTGTTTTTT.

The J gene is TRBJ1-1, the V gene TRBV20-1; D might be TRBD1 (6 bases). This CDR3 region has 14 residues. Germline CDR1 reads DFQATT; CDR2 reads SNEGSKA (reference sequence). Trimming left V 3 bases short and J 4 bases short, with 15 bases between. CDR3 sequence: CSASGGALGTEAFF. CDR3 in DNA: TGCAGTGCTAGTGGGGGGGCGCTTGGCACTGAAGCTTTCTTT.

The rearrangement joins TRBV11-2 to TRBJ1-1; maybe TRBD1 (6 bases). From germline, CDR1 is SGHAT and CDR2 FQNNGV. CDR3 size: 16 residues. V was clipped by 4 bases and J by 4 bases, with 19 bases between them. The CDR3 DNA is TGTGCCAGCAGCTCACTGACAGGTCAGGGTCGCACTGAAGCTTTCTTT. Translating it yields CASSSLTGQGRTEAFF.

The chain joins TRBV6-5 to TRBJ2-5, with D possibly matching TRBD2 (6 bases). CDR3 length: 13 residues. The germline V gene has CDR1 MNHEY and CDR2 SVGAGI. Deletions cut 10 bases from V and 3 bases from J, with 15 bases between. The CDR3, as DNA: TGTGCCACCCAACTAGCAAGGAAAGAGACCCAGTACTTC. This translates into CATQLARKETQYF.

CDR3 sequence reads: CASSPLHGYGYTF. The CDR3 bases are TGTGCCAGCAGCCCCCTTCATGGCTATGGCTACACCTTC. This rearrangement joins TRBV14 to TRBJ1-2; D not resolved. The V gene lost 4 bases and the J gene lost 4 bases, with 10 bases spanning the gap. This CDR3 comprises 13 residues. Looked up from germline, CDR1 is SGHDN and CDR2 is FVKESK.

This clone was detected only once. The chain combines TRBV6-5 with TRBJ2-7; D not resolved. This CDR3 is built from 14 residues. V lost 6 bases and J 0 bases, leaving 12 bases between the germline ends. The germline gives CDR1 MNHEY, CDR2 SVGAGI. The CDR3 sequence: CASSRDRTSYEQYF. The CDR3 DNA is TGTGCCAGCAGCCGCGACCGAACCTCCTACGAGCAGTACTTC.

This chain joins TRBV9 and TRBJ1-2, with D possibly TRBD1 on 5 matching bases. This CDR3 spans 12 amino acids. Germline-derived CDR1 and CDR2 are SGDLS and YYNGEE. Between the trimmed V and J ends, which lost 4 bases and 7 bases, there was a span of 11 bases. CDR3 DNA sequence: TGTGCCAGCAGCATCCAGGGTGGTGGCTACACCTTC. Encoded protein: CASSIQGGGYTF.

The chain combines TRBV5-1 with TRBJ2-3; D is ambiguous. V was pared by 4 bases and J by 0 bases, with 18 bases between. CDR3 length: 17 amino acids. Germline V gene lookup returns CDR1 SGHRS and CDR2 YFSETQ. The DNA for the CDR3 is TGCGCCAGCAGCGCAATGGGTTCGGGCTCCAGCACAGATACGCAGTATTTT. Protein product: CASSAMGSGSSTDTQYF.

The J gene is TRBJ2-1, the V gene TRBV5-8; TRBD1 matches 10 bases. This CDR3 contains 16 residues. The junction had 11 bases not matched to a gene; V was cut back by 4 bases and J by 7 bases. Germline values: CDR1 SGHTS, CDR2 YDEGEE. The CDR3 protein is CASSVRRDRGWNEQFF. Here the CDR3 DNA reads TGTGCCAGCAGCGTCCGGCGGGACAGGGGATGGAATGAGCAGTTCTTC.

This rearrangement joins TRBV5-1 to TRBJ1-1, with 9 positions matching TRBD1. The CDR3 runs 16 residues. With V trimmed by 4 bases and J by 6 bases, 13 bases remained unmatched. The germline V gene encodes CDR1 SGHRS and CDR2 YFSETQ. CDR3 bases: TGCGCCAGCAGCATGGGGGACAGGGCCCGACGAGCTGAAGCTTTCTTT. Residues: CASSMGDRARRAEAFF.

Here the CDR3 reads CASSLDPGQSSYNEQFF. CDR3 coding DNA: TGTGCCAGCAGCTTAGATCCAGGACAAAGCTCCTACAATGAGCAGTTCTTC. V gene TRBV11-3 combines with J gene TRBJ2-1; perhaps TRBD1 as D (5 bases). This CDR3 is built from 17 residues. V dropped 0 bases and J dropped 0 bases, with 12 bases sitting between them. Germline CDR1 is SGHNT and CDR2 is YENEEA.

The CDR3 loop reads CASSRTSAGELFF. The CDR3, as DNA: TGTGCCAGTAGCCGCACGAGCGCCGGGGAGCTGTTTTTT. The chain links TRBV19 to TRBJ2-2; D remains ambiguous. The CDR3 spans 13 residues. V gave up 6 bases and J gave up 6 bases, with 11 bases separating them. The V gene's germline CDR1 is LNHDA and CDR2 SQIVND (reference sequence).